This is a list of T cell receptor beta chains from one sample in a study of blood T cell repertoires in COVID-19. The table came from immunoSEQ multiplex PCR; TCRdb's copy has only in-frame clones and leaves some out. The sample carries approximately 290,000 clones, roughly 84% recorded once. The sample taken for sequencing was peripheral blood. The receptor set was obtained from a human donor with COVID-19, enrolled during active disease. The donor label of this sample is uncertain. Each CDR3 is given with its conserved first and last residue. The D gene is left open where the match is weak. Size tells how often a clone was seen (once, few, many) or the class of an expanded clone, and some rows leave it out.

clone size: few
J gene: TRBJ2-7
D gene: TRBD2
V gene: TRBV28
CDR3 protein: CASSSRLAGGNRYEQYF
CDR3 DNA: TGTGCCAGCAGTTCCCGGCTAGCGGGAGGGAACAGGTACGAGCAGTACTTC

clone size: .
J gene: TRBJ1-2
D gene: .
V gene: TRBV18
CDR3 protein: CASSPSDTLEGYGYTF
CDR3 DNA: TGTGCCAGCTCACCCTCCGACACTCTAGAGGGCTATGGCTACACCTTC

clone size: .
J gene: TRBJ2-4
D gene: .
V gene: TRBV10-2
CDR3 protein: CASSEQQGNIQYF
CDR3 DNA: TGCGCCAGCAGTGAGCAACAGGGTAACATTCAGTACTTC

clone size: .
J gene: TRBJ2-2
D gene: TRBD1
V gene: TRBV11-3
CDR3 protein: CASSPWTGENTGELFF
CDR3 DNA: TGTGCCAGCAGCCCTTGGACAGGGGAAAACACCGGGGAGCTGTTTTTT

clone size: .
J gene: TRBJ1-3
D gene: TRBD1
V gene: TRBV7-8
CDR3 protein: CASSSYQTGALPWGNTIYF
CDR3 DNA: TGTGCCAGCAGCTCCTACCAAACAGGGGCCCTACCTTGGGGAAACACCATATATTTT

clone size: .
J gene: TRBJ2-2
D gene: .
V gene: TRBV7-2
CDR3 protein: CASSPLPPGTGELFF
CDR3 DNA: TGTGCCAGCAGCCCCCTACCTCCGGGCACCGGGGAGCTGTTTTTT

clone size: .
J gene: TRBJ2-1
D gene: TRBD2
V gene: TRBV19
CDR3 protein: CASSMSGGYNEQFF
CDR3 DNA: TGTGCCAGTAGTATGTCGGGGGGATACAATGAGCAGTTCTTC

clone size: .
J gene: TRBJ1-2
D gene: TRBD1
V gene: TRBV3-1/TRBV3-2
CDR3 protein: CASSPGQGDYGYTF
CDR3 DNA: TGTGCCAGCAGCCCGGGACAGGGCGACTATGGCTACACCTTC

clone size: .
J gene: TRBJ2-2
D gene: .
V gene: TRBV4-3
CDR3 protein: CASSQDRNRVLTGELFF
CDR3 DNA: TGCGCCAGCAGCCAAGATAGGAACAGGGTCTTAACCGGGGAGCTGTTTTTT

clone size: .
J gene: TRBJ2-3
D gene: TRBD2
V gene: TRBV6-6
CDR3 protein: CASSYGASGSSDTQYF
CDR3 DNA: TGTGCCAGCAGTTACGGCGCTAGCGGGAGCTCCGATACGCAGTATTTT

clone size: .
J gene: TRBJ1-6
D gene: .
V gene: TRBV12-3/TRBV12-4
CDR3 protein: CASRASTGSLHF
CDR3 DNA: TGTGCCAGCAGGGCCTCGACAGGATCTCTCCACTTT

clone size: .
J gene: TRBJ1-2
D gene: TRBD1
V gene: TRBV3-1/TRBV3-2
CDR3 protein: CASSHDRGDYGYTF
CDR3 DNA: TGTGCCAGCAGCCATGACAGGGGAGACTATGGCTACACCTTC

clone size: .
J gene: TRBJ1-5
D gene: TRBD1
V gene: TRBV29-1
CDR3 protein: CSVLDRGNQPQHF
CDR3 DNA: TGCAGCGTCCTCGACAGGGGCAATCAGCCCCAGCATTTT

clone size: .
J gene: TRBJ1-3
D gene: .
V gene: TRBV28
CDR3 protein: CASSAPRGNTIYF
CDR3 DNA: TGTGCCAGCAGTGCCCCGCGTGGAAACACCATATATTTT

clone size: .
J gene: TRBJ1-1
D gene: .
V gene: TRBV19
CDR3 protein: CASSKNRNTEAFF
CDR3 DNA: TGTGCCAGTAGTAAGAACAGGAACACTGAAGCTTTCTTT

clone size: .
J gene: TRBJ2-2
D gene: .
V gene: TRBV29-1
CDR3 protein: CSARDKRDTGELFF
CDR3 DNA: TGCAGCGCTAGGGACAAAAGGGACACCGGGGAGCTGTTTTTT

clone size: .
J gene: TRBJ2-3
D gene: .
V gene: TRBV7-9
CDR3 protein: CASSFGGSVSTDTQYF
CDR3 DNA: TGTGCCAGCAGCTTTGGAGGTAGCGTTAGCACAGATACGCAGTATTTT

clone size: .
J gene: TRBJ1-3
D gene: .
V gene: TRBV9
CDR3 protein: CASSVVGGARAGNTIYF
CDR3 DNA: TGTGCCAGCAGCGTAGTCGGGGGGGCAAGGGCTGGAAACACCATATATTTT

clone size: .
J gene: TRBJ2-1
D gene: TRBD2
V gene: TRBV6-1
CDR3 protein: CASSEPGLAGVSYNEQFF
CDR3 DNA: TGTGCCAGCAGTGAACCGGGACTAGCGGGAGTGTCCTACAATGAGCAGTTCTTC

clone size: few
J gene: TRBJ1-4
D gene: .
V gene: TRBV29-1
CDR3 protein: CSVATANEKLFF
CDR3 DNA: TGCAGCGTTGCTACAGCTAATGAAAAACTGTTTTTT

clone size: .
J gene: TRBJ2-7
D gene: .
V gene: TRBV4-3
CDR3 protein: CASSQAGGGYEQYF
CDR3 DNA: TGCGCCAGCAGCCAGGCAGGTGGTGGCTACGAGCAGTACTTC

clone size: .
J gene: TRBJ1-5
D gene: .
V gene: TRBV5-8
CDR3 protein: CASSLAMDQPQHF
CDR3 DNA: TGTGCCAGCAGCTTGGCTATGGATCAGCCCCAGCATTTT

clone size: .
J gene: TRBJ2-5
D gene: .
V gene: TRBV3-1/TRBV3-2
CDR3 protein: CASSQLPGYQETQYF
CDR3 DNA: TGTGCCAGCAGCCAGCTTCCCGGGTACCAAGAGACCCAGTACTTC

clone size: many
J gene: TRBJ2-3
D gene: TRBD2
V gene: TRBV20-1
CDR3 protein: CSASPSGRPDDTDTQYF
CDR3 DNA: TGCAGTGCTAGTCCTAGCGGGAGGCCCGATGACACAGATACGCAGTATTTT

clone size: .
J gene: TRBJ2-2
D gene: .
V gene: TRBV5-1
CDR3 protein: CASSLDGFANTGELFF
CDR3 DNA: TGCGCCAGCAGCTTGGACGGTTTTGCGAACACCGGGGAGCTGTTTTTT

clone size: .
J gene: TRBJ2-1
D gene: TRBD1
V gene: TRBV19
CDR3 protein: CASTRGRQQFF
CDR3 DNA: TGTGCCAGTACCAGGGGGCGCCAGCAGTTCTTC

clone size: .
J gene: TRBJ1-1
D gene: .
V gene: TRBV5-8
CDR3 protein: CASRARTEAFF
CDR3 DNA: TGTGCCAGCAGAGCCCGGACAGAGGCTTTCTTT

clone size: .
J gene: TRBJ1-5
D gene: TRBD1
V gene: TRBV7-2
CDR3 protein: CASSLRGQGGQPQHF
CDR3 DNA: TGTGCCAGCAGCTTAAGGGGACAGGGTGGACAGCCCCAGCATTTT

clone size: .
J gene: TRBJ2-2
D gene: TRBD1
V gene: TRBV20-1
CDR3 protein: CSASTRGRATGELFF
CDR3 DNA: TGCAGTGCTAGTACGAGGGGGCGGGCCACCGGGGAGCTGTTTTTT

clone size: .
J gene: TRBJ1-4
D gene: .
V gene: TRBV21-1
CDR3 protein: CASSARRDSCEKLFF
CDR3 DNA: TGTGCCAGCAGCGCCCGACGGGACAGTTGTGAAAAACTGTTTTTT

clone size: .
J gene: TRBJ2-7
D gene: TRBD1
V gene: TRBV7-9
CDR3 protein: CASSKFSGQGIYEQYF
CDR3 DNA: TGTGCCAGCAGCAAATTCTCGGGACAGGGGATTTACGAGCAGTACTTC